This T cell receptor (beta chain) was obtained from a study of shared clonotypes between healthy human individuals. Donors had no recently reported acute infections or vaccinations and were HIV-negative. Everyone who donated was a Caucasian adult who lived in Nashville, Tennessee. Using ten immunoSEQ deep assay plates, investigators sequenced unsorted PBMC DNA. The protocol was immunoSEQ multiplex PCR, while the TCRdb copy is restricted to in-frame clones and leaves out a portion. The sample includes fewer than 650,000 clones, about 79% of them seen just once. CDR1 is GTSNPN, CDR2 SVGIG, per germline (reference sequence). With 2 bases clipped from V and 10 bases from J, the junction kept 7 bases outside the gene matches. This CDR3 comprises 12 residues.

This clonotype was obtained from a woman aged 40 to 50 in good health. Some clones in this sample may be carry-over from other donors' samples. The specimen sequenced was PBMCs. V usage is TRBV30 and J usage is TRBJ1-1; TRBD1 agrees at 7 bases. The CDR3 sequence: CAWSNTGDRAFF. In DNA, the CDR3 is TGTGCCTGGAGTAATACAGGGGATAGAGCTTTCTTT. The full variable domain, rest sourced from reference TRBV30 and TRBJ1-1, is SQTIHQWPATLVQPVGSPLSLECTVEGTSNPNLYWYRQAAGRGLQLLFYSVGIGQISSEVPQNLSASRPQDRQFILSSKKLLLSDSGFYLCAWSNTGDRAFFGQGTRLTVV.